The 2 T cell receptor beta chains reported below all come from one sample, sequenced in a study of Graves' ophthalmopathy and Graves' hyperthyroidism (dated by TCRdb to between 2018 and 2020). Sequencing used an Illumina HiSeq 2000. For repertoire sequencing, TCR beta CDR3 regions were amplified from RNA transcripts. A first-round RT-PCR used HTBI primers with the Qiagen OneStep RT-PCR kit, followed by a second-round multiplex PCR, size selection and purification. Through fastp at Q25 and MiXCR, TCRdb rebuilt clones from the public reads, retaining in-frame beta chains. Every entry covers one CDR3 protein and lists the most common genes and DNA from its rows. The sample contains hundreds of thousands of distinct CDR3 sequences, around 15% of them found a single time. 9.5% to 10% of the sample is in the top ten clones. Sequencing was done on a sample of blood. All receptors derive from a woman under 40 with Graves' ophthalmopathy. Donor details come from another sample of the same person, matched by shared clones.

This clonotype was observed many times. The chain carries TRBV6-5 and TRBJ1-5; 7 bases agree with TRBD1. Trimming at V came to 0 bases and at J to 1 base, leaving 0 bases not matched to a gene. CDR1 and CDR2 from the germline V gene are MNHEY and SVGAGI. This CDR3 region has 15 residues. CDR3 sequence: CASSYSGGSNQPQHF. The CDR3 DNA sequence: TGTGCCAGCAGTTACTCAGGGGGCAGCAATCAGCCCCAGCATTTT.

This clonotype showed up many times. The chain combines TRBV30 with TRBJ1-6, with 9 bases aligning to TRBD1. The CDR3 length is 15 residues. Germline V gives CDR1 GTSNPN, CDR2 SVGIG (reference sequence). The trim removed 0 bases at V and 6 bases at J, leaving 3 bases unmatched. The CDR3 spells CAWSVGQGPNSPLHF. In DNA form, the CDR3 reads TGTGCCTGGAGTGTCGGACAGGGGCCTAATTCACCCCTCCACTTT.